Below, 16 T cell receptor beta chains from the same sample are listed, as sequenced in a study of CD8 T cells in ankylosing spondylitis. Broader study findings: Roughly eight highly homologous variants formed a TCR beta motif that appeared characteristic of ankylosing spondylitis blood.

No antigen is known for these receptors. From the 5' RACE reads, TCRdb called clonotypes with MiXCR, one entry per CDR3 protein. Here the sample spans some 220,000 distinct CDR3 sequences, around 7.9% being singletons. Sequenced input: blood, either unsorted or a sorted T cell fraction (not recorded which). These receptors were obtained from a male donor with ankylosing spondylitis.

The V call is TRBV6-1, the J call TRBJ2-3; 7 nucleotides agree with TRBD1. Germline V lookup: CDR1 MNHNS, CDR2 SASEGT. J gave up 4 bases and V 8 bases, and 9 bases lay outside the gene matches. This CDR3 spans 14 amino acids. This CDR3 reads CASLGGVGPDTQYF. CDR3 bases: TGTGCCAGCCTAGGGGGCGTTGGGCCAGATACGCAGTATTTT.

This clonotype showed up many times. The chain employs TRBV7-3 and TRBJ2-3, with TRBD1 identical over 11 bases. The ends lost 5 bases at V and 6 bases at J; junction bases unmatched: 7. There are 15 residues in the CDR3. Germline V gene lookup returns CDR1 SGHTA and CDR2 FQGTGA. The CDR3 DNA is TGTGCCAGCAGCCCTAAGGGGACAGGGGGGGATACGCAGTATTTT. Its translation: CASSPKGTGGDTQYF.

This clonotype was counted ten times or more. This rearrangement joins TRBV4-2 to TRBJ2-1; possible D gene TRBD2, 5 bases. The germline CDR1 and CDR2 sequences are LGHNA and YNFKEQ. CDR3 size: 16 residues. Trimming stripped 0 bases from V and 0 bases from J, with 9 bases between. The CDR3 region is CASSQDVGGSYNEQFF. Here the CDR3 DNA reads TGTGCCAGCAGCCAAGATGTAGGAGGCTCCTACAATGAGCAGTTCTTC.

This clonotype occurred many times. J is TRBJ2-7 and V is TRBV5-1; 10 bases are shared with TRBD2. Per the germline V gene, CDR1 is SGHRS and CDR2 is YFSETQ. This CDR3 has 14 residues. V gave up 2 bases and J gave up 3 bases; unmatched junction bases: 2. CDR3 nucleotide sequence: TGCGCCAGCAGCTTTACTAGCGGGATCTACGAGCAGTACTTC. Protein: CASSFTSGIYEQYF.

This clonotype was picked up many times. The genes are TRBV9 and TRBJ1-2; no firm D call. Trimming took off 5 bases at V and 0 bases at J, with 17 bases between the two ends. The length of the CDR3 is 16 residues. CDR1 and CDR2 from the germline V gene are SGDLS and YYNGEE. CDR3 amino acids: CASRSSRTSANYGYTF. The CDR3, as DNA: TGTGCCAGCAGAAGTTCCCGCACCTCAGCTAACTATGGCTACACCTTC.

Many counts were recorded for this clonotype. This CDR3 reads CASSSQESRNGYTF. DNA for the CDR3: TGTGCCAGTAGTTCTCAAGAGTCTAGAAATGGCTACACCTTC. This chain uses TRBV19 with TRBJ1-2; no clear D gene. This CDR3 has 14 amino acids. V lost 5 bases, J lost 6 bases, and 16 bases lay in between. CDR1 is LNHDA, CDR2 SQIVND, per germline (reference sequence).

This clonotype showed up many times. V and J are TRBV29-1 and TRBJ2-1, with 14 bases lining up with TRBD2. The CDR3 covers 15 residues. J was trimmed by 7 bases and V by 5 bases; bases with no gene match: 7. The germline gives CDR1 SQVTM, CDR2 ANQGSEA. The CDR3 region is CSVLTGTSGRNEQFF. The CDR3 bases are TGCAGCGTTCTTACCGGGACTAGCGGGAGAAATGAGCAGTTCTTC.

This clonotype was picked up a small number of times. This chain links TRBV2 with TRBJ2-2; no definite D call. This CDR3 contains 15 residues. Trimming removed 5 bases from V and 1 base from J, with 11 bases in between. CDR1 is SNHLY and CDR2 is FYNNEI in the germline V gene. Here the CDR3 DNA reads TGTGCCAGCAGTCCGTGGGCTAGGAACACCGGGGAGCTGTTTTTT. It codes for CASSPWARNTGELFF.

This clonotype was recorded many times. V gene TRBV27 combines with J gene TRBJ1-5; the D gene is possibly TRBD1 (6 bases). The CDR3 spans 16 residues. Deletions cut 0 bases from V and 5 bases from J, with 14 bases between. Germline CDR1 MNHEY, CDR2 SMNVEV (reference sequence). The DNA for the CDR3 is TGTGCCAGCAGTTTATCACCGGGGGCGCATTATCAGCCCCAGCATTTT. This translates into CASSLSPGAHYQPQHF.

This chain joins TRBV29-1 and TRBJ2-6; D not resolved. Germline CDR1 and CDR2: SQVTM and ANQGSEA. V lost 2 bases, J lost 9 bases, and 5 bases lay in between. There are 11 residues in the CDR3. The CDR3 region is CSVEKDNVLTF. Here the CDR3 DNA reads TGCAGCGTTGAAAAGGACAACGTCCTGACTTTC.

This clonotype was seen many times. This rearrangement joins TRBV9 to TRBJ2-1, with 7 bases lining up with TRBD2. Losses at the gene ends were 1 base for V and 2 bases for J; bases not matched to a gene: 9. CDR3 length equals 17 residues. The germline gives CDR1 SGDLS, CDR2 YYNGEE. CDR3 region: CASSVWGFGGAYNEQFF. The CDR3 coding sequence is TGTGCCAGCAGCGTATGGGGTTTTGGGGGGGCCTACAATGAGCAGTTCTTC.

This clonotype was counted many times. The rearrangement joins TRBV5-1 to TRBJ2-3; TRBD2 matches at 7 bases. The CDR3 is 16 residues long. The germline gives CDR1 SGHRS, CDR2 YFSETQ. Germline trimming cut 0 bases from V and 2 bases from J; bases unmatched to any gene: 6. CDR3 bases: TGCGCCAGCAGCTTGGCGGGAGGTGGTACCACAGATACGCAGTATTTT. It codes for CASSLAGGGTTDTQYF.

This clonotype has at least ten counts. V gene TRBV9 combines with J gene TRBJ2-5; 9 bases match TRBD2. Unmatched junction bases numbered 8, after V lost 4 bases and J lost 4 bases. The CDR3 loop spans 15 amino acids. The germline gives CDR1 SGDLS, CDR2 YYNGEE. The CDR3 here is CASSSQAGGTETQYF. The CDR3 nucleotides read TGTGCCAGCAGCTCCCAAGCGGGGGGCACAGAGACCCAGTACTTC.

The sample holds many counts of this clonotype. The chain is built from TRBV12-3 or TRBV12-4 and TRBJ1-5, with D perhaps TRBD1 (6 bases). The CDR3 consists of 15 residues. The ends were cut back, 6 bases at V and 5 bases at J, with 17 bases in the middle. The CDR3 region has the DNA TGTGCCAGCAGCATCCGTGGGGGCTGGGATCAGCCCCAGCATTTT. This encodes CASSIRGGWDQPQHF.

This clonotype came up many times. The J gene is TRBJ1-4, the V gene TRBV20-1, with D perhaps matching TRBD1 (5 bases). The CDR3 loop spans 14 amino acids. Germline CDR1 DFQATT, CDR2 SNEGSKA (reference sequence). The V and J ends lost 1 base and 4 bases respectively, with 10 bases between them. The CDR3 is CSARGRDLNEKLFF. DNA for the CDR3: TGCAGTGCTAGAGGGCGGGACCTTAATGAAAAACTGTTTTTT.

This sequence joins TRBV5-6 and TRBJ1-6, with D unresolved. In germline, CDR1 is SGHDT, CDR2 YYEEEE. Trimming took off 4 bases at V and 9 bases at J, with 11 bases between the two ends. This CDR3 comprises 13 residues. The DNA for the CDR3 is TGTGCCAGCAGCGCGGGTGGAAGTTCACCCCTCCACTTT. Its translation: CASSAGGSSPLHF.